The 5 T cell receptor beta chains in this list originate from one sample, sequenced in a study of blood T cell repertoires in COVID-19. Sequenced by immunoSEQ multiplex PCR; TCRdb stores in-frame clones only, minus some. The sample has hundreds of thousands of clones; approximately 88% are singletons. Sequencing was done on a sample of peripheral blood. These receptors all stem from a woman aged 50 to 60 with active or convalescent COVID-19.

The chain carries TRBV30 and TRBJ2-7; 10 bases line up with TRBD2. The CDR3 has 13 amino acids. Looked up from germline, CDR1 is GTSNPN and CDR2 is SVGIG (reference sequence). V dropped 8 bases and J dropped 2; count of bases not matched to a gene: 6. Here the CDR3 reads CARSSGGAYEQYF. CDR3 coding DNA: TGTGCCCGGTCCAGCGGGGGGGCCTACGAGCAGTACTTC.

The chain couples TRBV7-3 to TRBJ1-6; 8 bases are a match to TRBD1. Trimming removed 2 bases from V and 10 bases from J; junction bases left unmatched: 16. The CDR3 consists of 18 residues. Germline V gene sequence: CDR1 SGHTA, CDR2 FQGTGA. This CDR3 is CASSLVPAGQGFDSPLHF. The CDR3 DNA reads TGTGCCAGCAGCTTAGTTCCCGCCGGACAGGGTTTTGACTCACCCCTCCACTTT.

The chain carries TRBV7-3 and TRBJ2-1; 7 bases align to TRBD1. Germline values: CDR1 SGHTA, CDR2 FQGTGA. The CDR3 consists of 15 residues. V lost 5 bases, J lost 8 bases, and 12 bases stayed unmatched. The CDR3 loop reads CASSLQGRNEDEQFF. CDR3 DNA: TGTGCCAGCAGCCTACAGGGGCGGAACGAGGATGAGCAGTTCTTC.

This clone has a single count. V gene TRBV6-5 combines with J gene TRBJ1-1; 10 bases agree with TRBD1. J was trimmed by 9 bases and V by 6 bases; bases with no gene match: 13. In germline, CDR1 is MNHEY, CDR2 SVGAGI. This CDR3 has 15 amino acids. The CDR3 region is CASRRKGDRGSKAFF. The CDR3 coding sequence is TGTGCCAGCAGAAGAAAGGGGGACAGGGGATCGAAAGCTTTCTTT.

The V gene is TRBV5-6, the J gene TRBJ2-5; 11 bases line up with TRBD2. CDR1 SGHDT and CDR2 YYEEEE come from the germline V gene. CDR3 length: 14 amino acids. Trimming removed 4 bases from V and 4 bases from J; junction bases left unmatched: 3. As DNA, the CDR3 is TGTGCCAGCAGCCCGGGACTAGCGGTAGAGACCCAGTACTTC. Protein product: CASSPGLAVETQYF.